One and the same sample provided the 13 T cell receptor beta chains below, sequenced in a study of T cells after posttransplantation cyclophosphamide. Libraries were prepared by immunoSEQ multiplex PCR; TCRdb keeps only in-frame clonotypes and omits some of them. The sample was found to contain some 40,000 clones, and every one recurs. What was sequenced was PBMCs. The receptors were sampled from a man in his forties or fifties in good health, CMV-negative, and a related stem cell transplant donor.

At least ten counts were recorded for this clone. This chain uses TRBV4-2 with TRBJ2-1; 12 bases are shared with TRBD2. Germline V gene lookup returns CDR1 LGHNA and CDR2 YNFKEQ. CDR3 size: 16 residues. V dropped 5 bases and J dropped 6; count of bases not matched to a gene: 8. CDR3 bases: TGTGCCAGCAGCGGTGGGCTAGCGGGGGGGAGCAATGAGCAGTTCTTC. Translation: CASSGGLAGGSNEQFF.

In this sample, this clone turned up a few times. The gene calls are TRBV5-4 and TRBJ1-2; no definite D call. V was shortened by 2 bases and J by 7 bases, with 15 bases between the two germline ends. This CDR3 spans 14 amino acids. Germline assignment: CDR1 SGHNT and CDR2 YYREEE (reference sequence). The CDR3, as DNA: TGTGCCAGCAGCTTAGACTATTTAACTGGTGGCTACACCTTC. This translates into CASSLDYLTGGYTF. Using reference TRBV5-4 and TRBJ1-2 for the parts outside the CDR3, the full variable domain is ETGVTQSPTHLIKTRGQQVTLRCSSQSGHNTVSWYQQALGQGPQFIFQYYREEENGRGNFPPRFSGLQFPNYSSELNVNALELDDSALYLCASSLDYLTGGYTFGSGTRLTVV.

This clone was seen ten or more times. The chain combines TRBV5-1 with TRBJ2-3, with a tentative D call TRBD1 (5 bases). The CDR3 sequence is 15 residues long. The germline CDR1 and CDR2 sequences are SGHRS and YFSETQ. The germline V and J ends were trimmed by 0 bases and 1 base, with 9 bases remaining between them. CDR3 sequence (DNA): TGCGCCAGCAGCTTGGCGGCACAGGGCACAGATACGCAGTATTTT. This encodes CASSLAAQGTDTQYF.

This clone was counted many times. This rearrangement joins TRBV11-2 to TRBJ2-1; D is unclear. The V gene's germline CDR1 is SGHAT and CDR2 FQNNGV. V lost 2 bases and J lost 6, with 2 bases in between. The length of the CDR3 is 11 residues. CDR3 protein: CASSLRNEQFF. CDR3 sequence (DNA): TGTGCCAGCAGCTTACGCAATGAGCAGTTCTTC.

The table lists this clone with many counts. The chain has TRBV9 and TRBJ1-1; D possibly corresponds to TRBD1 (6 bases). The CDR3 has 15 amino acids. The V end lost 0 bases, the J end lost 4 bases, and 13 bases lay between the germline ends. The germline gives CDR1 SGDLS, CDR2 YYNGEE. DNA of the CDR3: TGTGCCAGCAGCGTAGGGGGGCAGGGCGGCACTGAAGCTTTCTTT. Protein product: CASSVGGQGGTEAFF.

This clone was counted many times. The chain's CDR3 is CASSLEAGGLDTQYF. CDR3 nucleotide sequence: TGTGCCAGCAGCTTAGAAGCGGGAGGACTAGATACGCAGTATTTT. This sequence joins TRBV7-6 and TRBJ2-3; 9 bases match TRBD2. With 1 base clipped from V and 5 bases from J, the junction kept 4 bases outside the gene matches. The CDR3 is made up of 15 amino acids. Germline CDR1 reads SGHVS; CDR2 reads FNYEAQ.

This clone appeared many times. The V call is TRBV2, the J call TRBJ2-7, with TRBD2 matching 7 bases. V lost 8 bases, J lost 3 bases, and 16 bases stayed unmatched. The CDR3 totals 16 residues. The germline gives CDR1 SNHLY, CDR2 FYNNEI. CDR3 loop: CASGSGGDGSNYEQYF. The CDR3 DNA reads TGTGCCAGCGGGTCTGGGGGGGACGGTTCAAACTACGAGCAGTACTTC.

This clone appeared a few times. The chain has TRBV7-8 and TRBJ2-5; TRBD1 matches 9 bases. V gave up 5 bases and J gave up 4 bases; unmatched junction bases: 2. CDR1 and CDR2 (germline): SGHVS, FQNEAQ. The CDR3 is 13 residues long. The CDR3 region is CASSLDRGETQYF. The CDR3, as DNA: TGTGCCAGCAGCCTGGACAGGGGAGAGACCCAGTACTTC.

This clone was counted a few times. This chain links TRBV5-5 with TRBJ2-5; D not certain. Trimming left V 3 bases short and J 0 bases short, with 9 bases between. CDR1 is SGHKS and CDR2 is YYEKEE in the germline V gene (reference sequence). The CDR3 runs 14 residues. The CDR3 coding sequence is TGTGCCAGCAGCTCGTACAGAAACCAAGAGACCCAGTACTTC. It encodes CASSSYRNQETQYF.

This clone has ten or more counts. The J gene is TRBJ1-4, the V gene TRBV6-6; 7 bases align to TRBD1. The CDR3 length is 16 residues. Trimming at V came to 6 bases and at J to 3 bases, leaving 10 bases not matched to a gene. CDR1 and CDR2 (germline): MNHNY, SVGAGI (reference sequence). Here the CDR3 reads CASSPYGTEANEKLFF. The CDR3 coding sequence is TGTGCCAGCAGCCCTTATGGGACAGAAGCTAATGAAAAACTGTTTTTT.

This clone was detected ten times or more. One end of the junction varies from germline; a read error may be responsible. V usage is TRBV2 and J usage is TRBJ2-3; 9 bases agree with TRBD1. Looked up from germline, CDR1 is SNHLY and CDR2 is FYNNEI. The CDR3 totals 19 residues. The CDR3, as DNA: TGTGCCAGCAGGGAAGGGAGGCTCCGGGACAGGGCTATCAAAGATACGCAGTATTTT. Translated: CASREGRLRDRAIKDTQYF.

This clone came up many times. V is TRBV7-9 and J is TRBJ1-1; D is possibly TRBD1 (6 bases). The germline V gene has CDR1 SEHNR and CDR2 FQNEAQ (reference sequence). Trimming took off 3 bases at V and 7 bases at J, with 9 bases between the two ends. The CDR3 runs 12 residues. The CDR3 DNA is TGTGCCAGCAGCTTCCGGACAGATGAAGCTTTCTTT. Translated: CASSFRTDEAFF.

This clone showed up many times. V and J are TRBV10-1 and TRBJ2-1; 7 nucleotides match TRBD2. This CDR3 comprises 14 residues. CDR1 is WNHNN, CDR2 SYGVQD, per germline (reference sequence). V dropped 5 bases and J dropped 4; count of bases not matched to a gene: 5. This chain's CDR3 is CASSTAGRYNEQFF. The CDR3 DNA is TGCGCCAGCAGTACAGCCGGGAGGTACAATGAGCAGTTCTTC.